What follows is one T cell receptor (beta chain) and its context. The CDR3 has 16 residues. With 4 bases clipped from V and 2 bases from J, the junction kept 4 bases outside the gene matches. Germline V CDR1 and CDR2: LGHDT, YNNKEL (reference sequence). This sample is drawn from a study of T cell responses to AZD1222 COVID-19 vaccine. TCRdb's table, derived via immunoSEQ multiplex PCR, lists solely in-frame clones and lacks some. The sample comprises around 140,000 clones, just under 95% of which are singletons, and around 1.7% rests with the top ten. V is TRBV3-1 (or the pseudogene TRBV3-2) and J is TRBJ2-1, with TRBD2 identical over 11 bases. The source of this sequence is an adult in good health. The sample was peripheral blood, taken on day 0 of AZD1222 vaccination. Here the CDR3 DNA reads TGTGCCAGCAGCCCCCGACTAGCGGGAACCTACAATGAGCAGTTCTTC. Amino acid sequence: CASSPRLAGTYNEQFF.